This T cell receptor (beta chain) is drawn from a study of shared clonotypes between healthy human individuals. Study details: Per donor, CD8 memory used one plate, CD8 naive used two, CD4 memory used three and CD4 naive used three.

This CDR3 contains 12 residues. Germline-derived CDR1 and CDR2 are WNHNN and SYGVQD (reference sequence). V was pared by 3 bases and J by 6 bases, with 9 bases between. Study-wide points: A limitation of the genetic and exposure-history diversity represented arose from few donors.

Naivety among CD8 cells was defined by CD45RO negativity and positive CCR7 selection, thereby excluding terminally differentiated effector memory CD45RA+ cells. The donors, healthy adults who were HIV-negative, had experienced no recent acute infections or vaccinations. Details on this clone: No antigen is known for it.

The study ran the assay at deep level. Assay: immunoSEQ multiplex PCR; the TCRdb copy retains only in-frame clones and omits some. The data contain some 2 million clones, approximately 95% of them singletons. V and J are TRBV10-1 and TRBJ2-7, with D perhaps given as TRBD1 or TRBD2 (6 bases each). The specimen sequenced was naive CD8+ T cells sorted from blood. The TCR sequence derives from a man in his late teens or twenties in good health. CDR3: CASSDEGGEQYF. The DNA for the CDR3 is TGCGCCAGCAGTGATGAGGGGGGCGAGCAGTACTTC.